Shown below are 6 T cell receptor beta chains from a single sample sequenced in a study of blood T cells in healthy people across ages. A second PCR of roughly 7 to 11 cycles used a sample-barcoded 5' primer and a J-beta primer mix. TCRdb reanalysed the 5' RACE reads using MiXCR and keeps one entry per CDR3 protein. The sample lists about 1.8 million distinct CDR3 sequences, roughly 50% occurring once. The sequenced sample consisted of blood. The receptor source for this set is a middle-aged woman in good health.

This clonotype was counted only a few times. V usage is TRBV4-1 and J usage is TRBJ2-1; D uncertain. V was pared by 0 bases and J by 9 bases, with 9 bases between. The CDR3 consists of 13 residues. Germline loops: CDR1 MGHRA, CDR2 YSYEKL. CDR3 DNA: TGCGCCAGCAGCCAAGATGGCCGCCCTGAGCAGTTCTTC. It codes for CASSQDGRPEQFF.

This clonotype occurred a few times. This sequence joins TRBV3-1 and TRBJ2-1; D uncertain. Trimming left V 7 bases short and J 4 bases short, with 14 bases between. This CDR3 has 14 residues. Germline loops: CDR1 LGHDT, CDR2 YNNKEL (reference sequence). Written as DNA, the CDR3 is TGTGCCAGCAAGAAGGGTACATTATACAATGAGCAGTTCTTC. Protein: CASKKGTLYNEQFF.

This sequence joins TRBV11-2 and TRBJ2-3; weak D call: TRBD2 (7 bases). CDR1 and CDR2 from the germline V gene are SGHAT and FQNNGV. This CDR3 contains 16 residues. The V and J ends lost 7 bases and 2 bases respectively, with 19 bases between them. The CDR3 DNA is TGTGCCAGCACCTCCGAGGGGGGGACTTACACAGATACGCAGTATTTT. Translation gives CASTSEGGTYTDTQYF. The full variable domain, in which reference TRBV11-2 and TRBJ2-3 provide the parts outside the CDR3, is EAGVAQSPRYKIIEKRQSVAFWCNPISGHATLYWYQQILGQGPKLLIQFQNNGVVDDSQLPKDRFSAERLKGVDSTLKIQPAKLEDSAVYLCASTSEGGTYTDTQYFGPGTRLTVL.

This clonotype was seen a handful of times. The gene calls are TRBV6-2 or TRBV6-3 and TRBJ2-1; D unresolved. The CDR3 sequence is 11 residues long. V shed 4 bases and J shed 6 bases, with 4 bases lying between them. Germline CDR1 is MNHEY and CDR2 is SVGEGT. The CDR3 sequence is CASSWFNEQFF. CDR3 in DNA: TGTGCCAGCAGTTGGTTCAATGAGCAGTTCTTC.

In nucleotides, the CDR3 is TGTGCCAGCAAAATTTCCGGGGGCGCGGATACGCAGTATTTT. Protein product: CASKISGGADTQYF. The chain combines TRBV7-6 with TRBJ2-3; perhaps D is TRBD1 or TRBD2 (6 bases each). Trimming pared 7 bases from V and 6 bases from J, leaving 17 bases between. The CDR3 length is 14 residues. CDR1 is SGHVS, CDR2 FNYEAQ, per germline.

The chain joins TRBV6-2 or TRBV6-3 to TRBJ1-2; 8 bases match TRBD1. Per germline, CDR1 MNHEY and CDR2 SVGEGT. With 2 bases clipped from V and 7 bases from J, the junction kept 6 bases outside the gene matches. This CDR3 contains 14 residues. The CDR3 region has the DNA TGTGCCAGCAGTTACGGACAGGGAGGATTTGGCTACACCTTC. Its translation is CASSYGQGGFGYTF.